The 5 T cell receptor beta chains below come from one sample, sequenced in a study of long-term antiretroviral therapy in people with HIV. Version v3.0 of the immunoSEQ assay was performed at survey level. Assay: immunoSEQ multiplex PCR; the TCRdb copy retains only in-frame clones and omits some. The data contain over 35,000 clones, around 88% of them seen just once; the ten biggest clones take up 3.9%. The sequencing here drew on unsorted PBMCs, taken just before starting antiretroviral therapy. Source of these receptors: a woman younger than 30 with HIV.

This clone was observed once. The V call is TRBV28, the J call TRBJ1-2, with D uncertain. Germline CDR1 MDHEN, CDR2 SYDVKM. The CDR3 totals 14 residues. Trimming stripped 6 bases from V and 2 bases from J, with 13 bases between. DNA for the CDR3: TGTGCCAGCAGACAGCCCTGGGTCAACTATGGCTACACCTTC. This gives the protein CASRQPWVNYGYTF.

J is TRBJ1-1 and V is TRBV19; possibly TRBD1 for D (5 bases). Germline V lookup: CDR1 LNHDA, CDR2 SQIVND (reference sequence). CDR3 size: 15 residues. V lost 6 bases and J 1 base, leaving 15 bases between the germline ends. The CDR3 region has the DNA TGTGCCAGTAGCCCCTGGGGCCGGGCGAACACTGAAGCTTTCTTT. This codes for CASSPWGRANTEAFF.

This clone was observed once. V usage is TRBV5-5 and J usage is TRBJ2-1, with TRBD2 matching over 7 bases. In germline, CDR1 is SGHKS, CDR2 YYEKEE (reference sequence). V was pared by 2 bases and J by 8 bases, with 10 bases of the junction left unmatched. The CDR3 loop spans 15 amino acids. The CDR3 loop reads CASSFRGAGEHEQFF. The CDR3 DNA follows: TGTGCCAGCAGCTTCCGTGGGGCGGGGGAGCATGAGCAGTTCTTC.

This clone was picked up one time. The V and J genes are TRBV19 and TRBJ2-5; a weak D match, TRBD2 (5 bases). The V gene's germline CDR1 is LNHDA and CDR2 SQIVND (reference sequence). The CDR3 loop spans 12 amino acids. Trimming shortened V by 7 bases and J by 2 bases, and 8 bases separated the two germline ends. The CDR3 region is CASTGFQETQYF. DNA of the CDR3: TGTGCCAGTACGGGATTTCAAGAGACCCAGTACTTC.

The chain is built from TRBV9 and TRBJ2-7, with TRBD2 identical over 9 bases. CDR1 and CDR2 (germline): SGDLS, YYNGEE. Losses at the gene ends were 0 bases for V and 6 bases for J; bases not matched to a gene: 1. The CDR3 totals 13 residues. CDR3 nucleotides: TGTGCCAGCAGCGTAGCAGCGGGAGGCGAGCAGTACTTC. Amino acids: CASSVAAGGEQYF.